This entry lists 30 T cell receptor beta chains sequenced from one sample in a study of memory CD4+ T cells and cytomegalovirus serostatus. Single viable CD3+CD4+CD8-CD45RO+ cells were sorted as the memory CD4+ T cells. Data came from immunoSEQ multiplex PCR; TCRdb stores just in-frame clones and leaves some out. Of tens of thousands of clones detected, roughly 79% appear once; the ten largest clones hold around 1.6%. Sequencing input: memory CD4+ T cells from blood. Every receptor here comes from an adult in good health and CMV-seronegative.

The CDR3 coding sequence is TGTGCTAGTGGGACACAAACGGACTATGGCTACACCTTC. Its translation: CASGTQTDYGYTF. The chain couples TRBV12-5 to TRBJ1-2; no clear D. Trimming stripped 6 bases from V and 3 bases from J, with 11 bases between. This CDR3 comprises 13 residues. Germline values: CDR1 LGHNT, CDR2 FRNRAP.

The gene calls are TRBV30 and TRBJ1-5, with D possibly being TRBD1 (6 bases). CDR1 is GTSNPN and CDR2 is SVGIG in the germline V gene (reference sequence). This CDR3 is built from 13 residues. Trimming removed 2 bases at V and 5 bases at J, with 10 bases between. The CDR3 loop is CAWSTGLDQPQHF. The CDR3 DNA reads as TGTGCCTGGAGTACAGGGTTGGATCAGCCCCAGCATTTT.

The gene calls are TRBV4-2 and TRBJ2-7, with no clear D. The length of the CDR3 is 14 residues. Germline V gives CDR1 LGHNA, CDR2 YNFKEQ. V lost 0 bases, J lost 7 bases, and 13 bases lay in between. The CDR3 DNA reads TGTGCCAGCAGCCAAGACCCGGCAAGTGGGGAGCAGTACTTC. Residues: CASSQDPASGEQYF.

V is TRBV19 and J is TRBJ2-5; no firm D call. The CDR3 extends over 13 amino acids. Germline V gene lookup returns CDR1 LNHDA and CDR2 SQIVND (reference sequence). The V gene lost 5 bases and the J gene lost 4 bases, with 11 bases spanning the gap. For the CDR3, the DNA is TGTGCCAGTAGTTCACTTGTAGCAGAGACCCAGTACTTC. Residues: CASSSLVAETQYF. Variable domain in full (rest from reference TRBV19 and TRBJ2-5): DGGITQSPKYLFRKEGQNVTLSCEQNLNHDAMYWYRQDPGQGLRLIYYSQIVNDFQKGDIAEGYSVSREKKESFPLTVTSAQKNPTAFYLCASSSLVAETQYFGPGTRLLVL.

This clone was counted between two and nine times. V and J are TRBV18 and TRBJ1-5; 8 nucleotides match TRBD1. Trimming took 0 bases from V and 4 from J; bases not matched to a gene: 5. The germline V gene encodes CDR1 KGHSH and CDR2 LQKENI. There are 16 residues in the CDR3. The CDR3 coding sequence is TGTGCCAGCTCACCACCGGGGACAGGCCAAAATCAGCCCCAGCATTTT. Translation: CASSPPGTGQNQPQHF.

The V gene is TRBV18, the J gene TRBJ2-4, with 10 bases lining up with TRBD2. This CDR3 is 14 amino acids long. Germline V gene lookup returns CDR1 KGHSH and CDR2 LQKENI. V lost 0 bases and J lost 16; bases outside the gene matches: 9. The CDR3 spells CASSPPASGGFPYF. In DNA, the CDR3 is TGTGCCAGCTCACCACCGGCTAGCGGGGGCTTTCCATACTTC.

The chain couples TRBV13 to TRBJ1-6; D gene unclear. This CDR3 is built from 13 residues. Germline CDR1 is PRHDT and CDR2 is FYEKMQ (reference sequence). V shed 7 bases and J shed 11 bases, with 15 bases lying between them. Here the CDR3 reads CASTPYPDTPLHF. Here the CDR3 DNA reads TGTGCCAGCACCCCCTACCCCGACACACCCCTCCACTTT.

The genes are TRBV9 and TRBJ1-2; D is perhaps TRBD1 (6 bases). The CDR3 spans 13 residues. V was clipped by 2 bases and J by 1 base, with 6 bases between them. Germline V gene lookup returns CDR1 SGDLS and CDR2 YYNGEE. The CDR3 protein is CASSVDSNYGYTF. In DNA form, the CDR3 reads TGTGCCAGCAGCGTGGACAGTAACTATGGCTACACCTTC.

The chain is built from TRBV2 and TRBJ2-6, with 11 bases matching TRBD1. Germline V gene lookup returns CDR1 SNHLY and CDR2 FYNNEI. With 6 bases clipped from V and 4 bases from J, the junction kept 5 bases outside the gene matches. This CDR3 spans 16 amino acids. DNA for the CDR3: TGTGCCAGCAGCTTGGACAGGGGGCAAGGGGCCAACGTCCTGACTTTC. Its translation is CASSLDRGQGANVLTF.

This chain connects TRBV7-2 to TRBJ1-2; 7 bases map to TRBD1. This CDR3 comprises 14 residues. The J segment lost 4 bases and the V segment lost 6 bases, leaving 8 bases of the junction unmatched. CDR1 and CDR2 from the germline V gene are SGHTA and FQGNSA. CDR3 DNA: TGTGCCAGCAGTCGTACCCGGGACAGCTATGGCTACACCTTC. Translating gives CASSRTRDSYGYTF. The full variable domain, rest sourced from reference TRBV7-2 and TRBJ1-2, is GAGVSQSPSNKVTEKGKDVELRCDPISGHTALYWYRQSLGQGLEFLIYFQGNSAPDKSGLPSDRFSAERTGGSVSTLTIQRTQQEDSAVYLCASSRTRDSYGYTFGSGTRLTVV.

The V call is TRBV5-6, the J call TRBJ1-1, with 7 bases aligning to TRBD1. Germline-derived CDR1 and CDR2 are SGHDT and YYEEEE. The CDR3 runs 15 residues. Trimming cost V 4 bases and J 0 bases; bases outside gene matches: 6. Here the CDR3 reads CASSHGTEMNTEAFF. CDR3 sequence (DNA): TGTGCCAGCAGCCATGGGACAGAGATGAACACTGAAGCTTTCTTT.

This chain connects TRBV9 to TRBJ2-1; perhaps TRBD1 as D (5 bases). The CDR3 sequence is 13 residues long. Germline CDR1 and CDR2: SGDLS and YYNGEE. Between the trimmed V and J ends, which lost 7 bases and 5 bases, there was a span of 13 bases. CDR3 sequence reads: CASGGVRDNEQFF. In nucleotides, the CDR3 is TGTGCCAGCGGTGGGGTCAGGGACAATGAGCAGTTCTTC.

The chain has TRBV28 and TRBJ1-5; a weak D match, TRBD1 (6 bases). Per germline, CDR1 MDHEN and CDR2 SYDVKM. V lost 4 bases and J lost 5, with 12 bases in between. This CDR3 contains 14 residues. The CDR3 loop is CASSSTTGYQPQHF. Written as DNA, the CDR3 is TGTGCCAGCAGTTCCACGACAGGTTATCAGCCCCAGCATTTT. The whole variable domain, filled in from reference TRBV28 and TRBJ1-5, reads DVKVTQSSRYLVKRTGEKVFLECVQDMDHENMFWYRQDPGLGLRLIYFSYDVKMKEKGDIPEGYSVSREKKERFSLILESASTNQTSMYLCASSSTTGYQPQHFGDGTRLSIL.

The chain uses TRBV30 and TRBJ2-3; D gene ambiguous. Germline V gives CDR1 GTSNPN, CDR2 SVGIG (reference sequence). The CDR3 runs 13 residues. Trimming removed 0 bases at V and 4 bases at J, with 8 bases between. The CDR3 spells CAWSVRQSDTQYF. DNA for the CDR3: TGTGCCTGGAGTGTACGGCAATCAGATACGCAGTATTTT.

The chain uses TRBV28 and TRBJ2-1; 8 nucleotides agree with TRBD2. V gave up 8 bases and J gave up 7 bases; unmatched junction bases: 10. This CDR3 is built from 14 residues. The germline gives CDR1 MDHEN, CDR2 SYDVKM. CDR3 DNA: TGTGCCAGCCACCCGGGACTAGGTACGAATGAGCAGTTCTTC. Translating gives CASHPGLGTNEQFF.

The V and J genes are TRBV7-2 and TRBJ2-7; D may correspond to TRBD1 or TRBD2 (5 bases each). The CDR3 runs to 18 residues. Trimming removed 1 base at V and 6 bases at J, with 25 bases between. Germline CDR1 is SGHTA and CDR2 is FQGNSA. In DNA, the CDR3 is TGTGCCAGCAGCTTAGGAATGTCCCGGGACCCCTGGGGGTCCGAGCAGTACTTC. It is translated as CASSLGMSRDPWGSEQYF.

The genes are TRBV6-5 and TRBJ2-3; D is perhaps TRBD1 or TRBD2 (5 bases each). This CDR3 is built from 13 residues. Germline CDR1 is MNHEY and CDR2 is SVGAGI. V lost 5 bases, J lost 4 bases, and 10 bases lay in between. The CDR3 sequence is CASSPGRADTQYF. CDR3 coding DNA: TGTGCCAGCAGTCCAGGGAGAGCAGATACGCAGTATTTT.

The gene calls are TRBV2 and TRBJ2-2, with D possibly being TRBD1 (6 bases). The CDR3 totals 15 residues. The V and J ends lost 5 bases and 1 base respectively, with 11 bases between them. Germline V gives CDR1 SNHLY, CDR2 FYNNEI. CDR3 in DNA: TGTGCCAGCAGTCGCAAGACAGGGAACACCGGGGAGCTGTTTTTT. This sequence encodes CASSRKTGNTGELFF.

The genes are TRBV6-1 and TRBJ1-1; D gene unclear. This CDR3 contains 12 residues. Germline V CDR1 and CDR2: MNHNS, SASEGT. Trimming cost V 8 bases and J 7 bases, with 14 bases left between them. CDR3 coding DNA: TGTGCCAGCCGACCGGGCCCTATTGAAGCTTTCTTT. It yields the protein CASRPGPIEAFF.

The rearrangement joins TRBV10-1 to TRBJ1-2, with D hard to call. Trimming pared 4 bases from V and 0 bases from J, leaving 12 bases between. CDR1 and CDR2 (germline): WNHNN, SYGVQD (reference sequence). This CDR3 is built from 15 residues. This chain's CDR3 is CASSARRPTNYGYTF. CDR3 coding DNA: TGCGCCAGCAGTGCACGCAGGCCGACTAACTATGGCTACACCTTC.

The rearrangement uses TRBV19 and TRBJ1-6, with D tentatively TRBD1 (5 bases). The ends were cut back, 6 bases at V and 2 bases at J, with 8 bases in the middle. Germline V gene data show CDR1 as LNHDA and CDR2 as SQIVND (reference sequence). The CDR3 loop spans 14 amino acids. For the CDR3, the DNA is TGTGCCAGTAGCCGGGGCGCCTATAATTCACCCCTCCACTTT. This sequence encodes CASSRGAYNSPLHF.

The chain uses TRBV28 and TRBJ1-2; 10 positions match TRBD1. V shed 6 bases, J shed 5 bases, and the junction held 9 bases outside the gene matches. Germline loops: CDR1 MDHEN, CDR2 SYDVKM. There are 15 residues in the CDR3. CDR3 sequence reads: CASRGQGSLGYGYTF. DNA of the CDR3: TGTGCCAGCAGGGGACAGGGGTCGCTTGGGTATGGCTACACCTTC.

This chain links TRBV15 with TRBJ2-1; 9 positions agree with TRBD1. V lost 5 bases, J lost 13 bases, and 9 bases stayed unmatched. The length of the CDR3 is 13 residues. Per the germline V gene, CDR1 is LNHNV and CDR2 is YYDKDF (reference sequence). The CDR3 loop reads CATSERQGGRQFF. In nucleotides, the CDR3 is TGTGCCACCAGCGAGAGACAGGGGGGTCGCCAGTTCTTC.

The CDR3 reads CASSVEGSGYTGELFF. DNA for the CDR3: TGTGCCAGCAGCGTAGAGGGGTCGGGATACACCGGGGAGCTGTTTTTT. This chain links TRBV9 with TRBJ2-2, with D possibly called TRBD1 or TRBD2 (5 bases each). The CDR3 is made up of 16 amino acids. The V gene's germline CDR1 is SGDLS and CDR2 YYNGEE. The V end was cut by 0 bases, the J end by 3 bases, with 12 bases between.

The CDR3 coding sequence is TGTGCCAGCAGCCATAAACCTGGGGATGGCTACACCTTC. This gives the protein CASSHKPGDGYTF. The chain couples TRBV14 to TRBJ1-2; no clear D gene. Germline V gene sequence: CDR1 SGHDN, CDR2 FVKESK. This CDR3 is built from 13 residues. V shed 3 bases and J shed 6 bases, with 11 bases lying between them. The entire variable domain, with the rest obtained from reference TRBV14 and TRBJ1-2, is as follows: EAGVTQFPSHSVIEKGQTVTLRCDPISGHDNLYWYRRVMGKEIKFLLHFVKESKQDESGMPNNRFLAERTGGTYSTLKVQPAELEDSGVYFCASSHKPGDGYTFGSGTRLTVV.

This chain joins TRBV18 and TRBJ2-1; D uncertain. Trimming took 0 bases from V and 10 from J, leaving 7 bases between them. From germline, CDR1 is KGHSH and CDR2 LQKENI. The CDR3 totals 12 residues. CDR3 sequence: CASSPPLREQFF. The CDR3 DNA reads as TGTGCCAGCTCACCACCCCTCAGGGAGCAGTTCTTC.

The chain links TRBV7-2 to TRBJ2-4; weak D call: TRBD1 (5 bases). The germline CDR1 and CDR2 sequences are SGHTA and FQGNSA. The CDR3 extends over 14 amino acids. The germline V and J ends were trimmed by 5 bases and 6 bases, with 14 bases remaining between them. The CDR3 spells CASSQGGLPNIQYF. CDR3 nucleotide sequence: TGTGCCAGCAGCCAGGGTGGCCTGCCAAACATTCAGTACTTC.

The table lists this clone with a few counts. This chain joins TRBV28 and TRBJ1-2; 9 nucleotides agree with TRBD1. The V segment lost 5 bases and the J segment 9 bases; nucleotides outside the gene matches: 7. The germline gives CDR1 MDHEN, CDR2 SYDVKM. The CDR3 totals 13 residues. The CDR3 bases are TGTGCCAGCAGTGATGGGACAGGGTGGCGCTACACCTTC. Amino acid sequence: CASSDGTGWRYTF.

This chain joins TRBV7-2 and TRBJ2-7, with 12 bases fitting TRBD2. The CDR3 contains 15 residues. Trimming cost V 4 bases and J 6 bases; bases outside gene matches: 7. Germline CDR1 reads SGHTA; CDR2 reads FQGNSA. CDR3: CASSSQLAGGGEQYF. The CDR3 bases are TGTGCCAGCAGCTCGCAACTAGCGGGAGGTGGCGAGCAGTACTTC.

This clone came up a few times. The chain couples TRBV6-5 to TRBJ1-1; 9 bases map to TRBD1. The length of the CDR3 is 15 residues. CDR1 and CDR2 from the germline V gene are MNHEY and SVGAGI. The trim removed 6 bases at V and 5 bases at J, leaving 10 bases unmatched. The CDR3 sequence: CASSEPGTGRTEAFF. The DNA for the CDR3 is TGTGCCAGCAGCGAACCAGGGACAGGGAGAACTGAAGCTTTCTTT.